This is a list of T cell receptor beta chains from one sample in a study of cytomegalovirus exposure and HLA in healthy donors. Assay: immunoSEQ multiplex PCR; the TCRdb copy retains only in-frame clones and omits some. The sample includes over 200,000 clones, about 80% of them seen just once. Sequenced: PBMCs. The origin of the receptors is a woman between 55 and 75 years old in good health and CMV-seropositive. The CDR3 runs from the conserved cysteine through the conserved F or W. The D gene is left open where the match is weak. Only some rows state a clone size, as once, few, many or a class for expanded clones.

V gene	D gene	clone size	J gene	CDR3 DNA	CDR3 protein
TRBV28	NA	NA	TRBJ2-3	TGTGCCAGCAGTGGGGGGTCAGATACGCAGTATTTT	CASSGGSDTQYF
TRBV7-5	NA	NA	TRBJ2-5	TGTGTCAGAAGCATCCGGGACAGGGGCCTAAACCAAGAGACCCAGTACTTC	CVRSIRDRGLNQETQYF
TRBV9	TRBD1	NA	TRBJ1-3	TGTGCCAGCAGCGTCGGACAGGGTGTAGTTGGAAACACCATATATTTT	CASSVGQGVVGNTIYF
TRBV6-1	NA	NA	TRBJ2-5	TGTGCCAGCAGTGGGTCGGGACTCCAAGAGACCCAGTACTTC	CASSGSGLQETQYF
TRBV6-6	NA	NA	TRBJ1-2	TGTGCCAGCAGATCTTCCACTTTCTATGGCTACACCTTC	CASRSSTFYGYTF
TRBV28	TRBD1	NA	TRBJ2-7	TGTGCCAGCAGCTGGACAGGGGACTACGAGCAGTACTTC	CASSWTGDYEQYF
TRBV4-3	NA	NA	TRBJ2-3	TGCGCCAGCAGCCAAGATCGAAGGAGGTGGGATGAGCAGTATTTT	CASSQDRRRWDEQYF
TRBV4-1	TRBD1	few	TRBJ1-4	TGCGCCAGCAGCCAACCAGGGGGGGAAAAACTGTTTTTT	CASSQPGGEKLFF
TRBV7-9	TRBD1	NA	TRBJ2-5	TGTGCCAGCAGCCTGGTTAGACAGGGGGGGTTGCAGACCCAGTACTTC	CASSLVRQGGLQTQYF
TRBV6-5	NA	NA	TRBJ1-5	TGTGCCAGCCTTCAGGGGAACAATCAGCCCCAGCATTTT	CASLQGNNQPQHF
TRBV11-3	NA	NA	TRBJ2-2	TGTGCCAGCAGCCCTGGGAGGACGGACACCGGGGAGCTGTTTTTT	CASSPGRTDTGELFF
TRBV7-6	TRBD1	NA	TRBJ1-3	TGTGCCAGCAGCCGGACAGGCCTGGGGAATGGAAACACCATATATTTT	CASSRTGLGNGNTIYF
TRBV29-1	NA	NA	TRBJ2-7	TGCAGCGTTGCACCCAGGACCTACGAGCAGTACTTC	CSVAPRTYEQYF
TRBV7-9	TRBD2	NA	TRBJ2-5	TGTTCCAGCAGCTTAGTAGCTAGCGGGGAGGAGACCCAGTACTTC	CSSSLVASGEETQYF
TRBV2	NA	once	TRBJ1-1	TGTGCCAGCAGTTCAAGGGGTTCCGGAGCTTTCTTT	CASSSRGSGAFF
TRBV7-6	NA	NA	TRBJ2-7	TGTGCCAGCAGCTTAAAGGGGGGGCCTTCCTCCTACGAGCAGTACTTC	CASSLKGGPSSYEQYF
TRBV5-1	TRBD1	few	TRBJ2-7	TGCGCCAGCAGCTATTCCGGGGGACAGGGTACCTACGAGCAGTACTTC	CASSYSGGQGTYEQYF
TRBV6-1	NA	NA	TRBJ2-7	TGTGCCAGCAGTGAAGCCTTCACAGGGACCTACGAGCAGTACTTC	CASSEAFTGTYEQYF
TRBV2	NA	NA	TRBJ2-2	TGTGCCAGCCGTCAGGGATCCACCGGGGAGCTGTTTTTT	CASRQGSTGELFF
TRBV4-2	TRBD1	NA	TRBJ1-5	TGTGCCAGCAGCTCACATTCCGGGACAGGAAGCAATCAGCCCCAGCATTTT	CASSSHSGTGSNQPQHF
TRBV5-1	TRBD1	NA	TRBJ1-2	TGCGCCAGCAGCAGGGACAGGGTATATAGTGGCTACACCTTC	CASSRDRVYSGYTF
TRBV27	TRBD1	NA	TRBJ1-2	TGTGCCAGCAGTTTCAGGGGGCGGTATGGCTACACCTTC	CASSFRGRYGYTF
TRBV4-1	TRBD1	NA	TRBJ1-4	TGCGCCAGCAGCCTTCACCTGGGATCGGACAGGGGGCTAAAACTGTTTTTT	CASSLHLGSDRGLKLFF
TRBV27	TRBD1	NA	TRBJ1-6	TGTGCCAGCAGTTTAGTACAGGGGGGGAATTCACCCCTCCACTTT	CASSLVQGGNSPLHF
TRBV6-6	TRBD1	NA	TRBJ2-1	TGTGCCAGCGACAGGGGCCGTGAGCAGTTCTTC	CASDRGREQFF
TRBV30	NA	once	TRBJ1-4	TGTGCCTGGAGTAAGACAGGTGCTAATGAAAAACTGTTTTTT	CAWSKTGANEKLFF
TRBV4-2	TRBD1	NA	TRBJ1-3	TGTGCCAGCAGCCCCCGGGACAGGGGATCCCGACAAAACACCATATATTTT	CASSPRDRGSRQNTIYF
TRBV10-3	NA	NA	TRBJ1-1	TGTGCCATCAGTGGACAGGATGGCACTGAAGCTTTCTTT	CAISGQDGTEAFF
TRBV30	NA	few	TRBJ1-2	TGTGCCTGGAGTGTATTCGACAGCTATGGCTACACCTTC	CAWSVFDSYGYTF
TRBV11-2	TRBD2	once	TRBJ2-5	TGTGCCAGCAGCCCAGGACTAGCGGGGGGGACGGTAGAGACCCAGTACTTC	CASSPGLAGGTVETQYF
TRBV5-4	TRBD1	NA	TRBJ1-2	TGTGCCAGCAGCTTGGGGACAGGGGAGAACTATGGCTACACCTTC	CASSLGTGENYGYTF
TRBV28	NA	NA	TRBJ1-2	TGTGCCAGCAGTTTATCTATGATCTATGGCTACACCTTC	CASSLSMIYGYTF
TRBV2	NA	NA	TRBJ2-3	TGTGCCAGCAATCCGGGATTCACAGATACGCAGTATTTT	CASNPGFTDTQYF
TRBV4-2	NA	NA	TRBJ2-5	TGTGCCAGCAGCCCGACTAAGGTCTCGGAGACCCAGTACTTC	CASSPTKVSETQYF
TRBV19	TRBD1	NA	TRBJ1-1	TGTGCCAGTAGTAACAGGGGGAACACTGAAGCTTTCTTT	CASSNRGNTEAFF
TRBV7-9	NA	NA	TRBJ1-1	TGTGCCAGCAGCAAACACGAGAACACTGAAGCTTTCTTT	CASSKHENTEAFF
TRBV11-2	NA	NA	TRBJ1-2	TGTGCCAGCTCGCGCAGGCCTAACTATGGCTACACCTTC	CASSRRPNYGYTF
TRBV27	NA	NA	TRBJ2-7	TGTGCCAGCAGTTTGAACCTCATATACGAGCAGTACTTC	CASSLNLIYEQYF
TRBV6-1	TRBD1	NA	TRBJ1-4	TGTGCCAGCAGTGACACCGGGACAGTAAATGAAAAACTGTTTTTT	CASSDTGTVNEKLFF
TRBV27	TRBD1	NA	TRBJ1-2	TGTGCCAGCCGGACAGGGGGTGGCTACACCTTC	CASRTGGGYTF